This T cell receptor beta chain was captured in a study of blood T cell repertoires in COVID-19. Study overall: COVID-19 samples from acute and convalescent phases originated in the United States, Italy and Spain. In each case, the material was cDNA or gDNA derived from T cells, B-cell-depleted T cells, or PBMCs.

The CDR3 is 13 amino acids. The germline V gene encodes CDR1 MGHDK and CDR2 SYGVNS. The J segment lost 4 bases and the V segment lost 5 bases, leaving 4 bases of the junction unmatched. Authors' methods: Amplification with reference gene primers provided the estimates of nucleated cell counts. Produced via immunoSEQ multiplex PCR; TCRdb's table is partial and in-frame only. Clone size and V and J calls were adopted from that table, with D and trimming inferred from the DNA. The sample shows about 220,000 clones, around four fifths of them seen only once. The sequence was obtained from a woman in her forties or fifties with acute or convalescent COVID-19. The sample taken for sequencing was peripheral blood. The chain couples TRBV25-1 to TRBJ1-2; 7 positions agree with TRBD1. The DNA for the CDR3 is TGTGCCAGCAGTAGAGGGGGCACCTATGGCTACACCTTC. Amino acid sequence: CASSRGGTYGYTF.